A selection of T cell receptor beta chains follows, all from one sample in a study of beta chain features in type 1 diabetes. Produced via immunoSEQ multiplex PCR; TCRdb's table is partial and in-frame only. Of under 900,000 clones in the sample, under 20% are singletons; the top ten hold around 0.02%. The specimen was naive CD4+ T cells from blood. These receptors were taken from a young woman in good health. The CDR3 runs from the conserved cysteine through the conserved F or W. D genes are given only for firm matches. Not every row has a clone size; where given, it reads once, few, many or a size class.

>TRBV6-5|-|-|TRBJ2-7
TGTGCCAGCAGTCTTTCCGCGAGACCCTCCTACGAGCAGTACTTC
CASSLSARPSYEQYF
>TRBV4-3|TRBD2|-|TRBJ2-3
TGCGCCAGCAGCCAAGGGGCTAGCGGGCGGGATACGCAGTATTTT
CASSQGASGRDTQYF
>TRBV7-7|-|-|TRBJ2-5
TGTGCTAGCTCCGGGGGTGTGTCCCGGAGGTTGGAGACCCAGTACTTC
CASSGGVSRRLETQYF
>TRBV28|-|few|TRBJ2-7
TGTGCCAGCAGTTTAGGGGGCGGGAGAAGGGACGAGCAGTACTTC
CASSLGGGRRDEQYF
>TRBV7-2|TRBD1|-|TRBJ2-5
TGTGCCAGCAGCTTAGTGGGGCGGACAGGGAGCCCCCAAGAGACCCAGTACTTC
CASSLVGRTGSPQETQYF
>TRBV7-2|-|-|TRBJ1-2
TGTGCCAGCAGCTCGGTAACTAACTATGGCTACACCTTC
CASSSVTNYGYTF
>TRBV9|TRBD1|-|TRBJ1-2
TGTGCCAGCAGCGGACGTCGGGACAGGGGCCTTTATGGCTACACCTTC
CASSGRRDRGLYGYTF
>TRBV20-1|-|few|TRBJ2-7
TGCAGTGCTAGTCTCACCTACGAGCAGTACTTC
CSASLTYEQYF
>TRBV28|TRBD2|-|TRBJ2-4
TGTGCCAGCAGTTTGGGCCACGCGGGAGGACTGGCCAAAAACATTCAGTACTTC
CASSLGHAGGLAKNIQYF
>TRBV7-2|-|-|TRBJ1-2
TGTGCCAGCAGCTTGATAGGATCGTTTCCGGAAGGCTACACCTTC
CASSLIGSFPEGYTF
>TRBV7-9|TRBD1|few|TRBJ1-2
TGTGCCAGCAGCTGGGGGACAGGAAATGGCTACACCTTC
CASSWGTGNGYTF
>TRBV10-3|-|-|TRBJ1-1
TGTGCCATCAGTGAGAGCTCGGGGAACACTGAAGCTTTCTTT
CAISESSGNTEAFF
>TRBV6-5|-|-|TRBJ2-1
TGTGCCAGCAGTTACTCGTTGCTAGCCAACAATGAGCAGTTCTTC
CASSYSLLANNEQFF
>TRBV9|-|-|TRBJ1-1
TGTGCCAGCAGCGTAACACCGAACACTGAAGCTTTCTTT
CASSVTPNTEAFF
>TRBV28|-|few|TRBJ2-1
TGTGCCACCAGCATAACGAGCTCCTACAATGAGCAGTTCTTC
CATSITSSYNEQFF
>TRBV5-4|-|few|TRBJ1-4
TGTGCCAGCAGCACCGGACAGAGGGGTAATGAAAAACTGTTTTTT
CASSTGQRGNEKLFF